These 26 T cell receptor beta chains were all obtained from the same sample, sequenced in a study of T-cell reconstitution after alpha-beta-depleted transplantation in children. For TCRbeta, the library was prepared with unique molecular identifiers. TCRdb re-derived calls from the PCR reads in MiXCR, one entry per CDR3 protein. This sample has 600,000 to 700,000 distinct CDR3 sequences, with roughly 17% found just once. The input for sequencing was PBMCs from the stem cell graft donor, taken from the stem cell graft. Receptors were obtained from a human donor who donated a stem cell graft to a child with acute myeloid leukemia.

About this clonotype itself: A much larger clone lies one base from this, so it may be a read error. The CDR3 reads CSARGATGELFF. As DNA, the CDR3 is TGCAGTGCCCGAGGGGCCACCGGGGAGCTGTTTTTT. This chain connects TRBV20-1 to TRBJ2-2; D possibly uses TRBD1 or TRBD2 (5 bases each). Trimming removed 6 bases at V and 4 bases at J, with 9 bases between. The CDR3 extends over 12 amino acids. Germline V CDR1 and CDR2: DFQATT, SNEGSKA (reference sequence).

This clonotype was counted a few times. J is TRBJ2-7 and V is TRBV10-3, with TRBD2 as a possible D gene (5 bases). This CDR3 is 15 amino acids long. Trimming took 8 bases from V and 0 from J, leaving 17 bases between them. Germline values: CDR1 ENHRY, CDR2 SYGVKD. CDR3 protein: CAIGVEGEFSYEQYF. The CDR3 DNA follows: TGTGCCATCGGGGTAGAGGGAGAATTCTCCTACGAGCAGTACTTC.

The gene calls are TRBV6-1 and TRBJ2-1; TRBD1 agrees at 9 bases. The junction had 7 bases not matched to a gene; V was cut back by 6 bases and J by 4 bases. Looked up from germline, CDR1 is MNHNS and CDR2 is SASEGT. The CDR3 length is 15 residues. CDR3 DNA: TGTGCCAGCAGGCACACAGGGGGCCGGTACAATGAGCAGTTCTTC. Translation: CASRHTGGRYNEQFF.

This clonotype was picked up a small number of times. The V call is TRBV5-1, the J call TRBJ1-6, with D possibly matching TRBD1 (6 bases). CDR3 size: 16 residues. Trimming removed 4 bases from V and 4 bases from J, with 15 bases in between. Germline V gene sequence: CDR1 SGHRS, CDR2 YFSETQ. The CDR3 loop reads CASSPTGEIYNSPLHF. The CDR3 coding sequence is TGCGCCAGCAGCCCGACAGGAGAAATTTATAATTCACCCCTCCACTTT.

This clonotype appeared many times. V usage is TRBV20-1 and J usage is TRBJ2-3; D not resolved. Germline values: CDR1 DFQATT, CDR2 SNEGSKA (reference sequence). V lost 5 bases to trimming and J lost 2 bases, with 17 bases between them. This CDR3 region has 15 residues. This CDR3 is CSARQLVVYTDTQYF. The CDR3 nucleotides are TGCAGTGCTCGGCAGCTAGTGGTATACACAGATACGCAGTATTTT.

This clonotype occurred many times. CDR3 loop: CSVGELAATDTQYF. The CDR3 nucleotides are TGCAGCGTTGGTGAACTAGCGGCTACAGATACGCAGTATTTT. The rearrangement uses TRBV29-1 and TRBJ2-3; 8 positions match TRBD2. The length of the CDR3 is 14 residues. V trimming: 4 bases; J trimming: 3 bases; junction bases outside the gene matches: 6. The germline V gene has CDR1 SQVTM and CDR2 ANQGSEA.

In regard to this clonotype: A much larger clonotype is one base distant, so this may be a read error. The chain couples TRBV7-2 to TRBJ1-1, with unresolved D. Germline V gives CDR1 SGHTA, CDR2 FQGNSA. There are 15 residues in the CDR3. CDR3 sequence: CASSARRITNTDAFF. The CDR3 nucleotides are TGTGCCAGCAGCGCACGGAGGATTACGAACACTGACGCTTTCTTT. The variable domain in full, with the rest retrieved from reference TRBV7-2 and TRBJ1-1, is GAGVSQSPSNKVTEKGKDVELRCDPISGHTALYWYRQSLGQGLEFLIYFQGNSAPDKSGLPSDRFSAERTGGSVSTLTIQRTQQEDSAVYLCASSARRITNTDAFFGQGTRLTVV.

This clonotype was detected many times. The CDR3 DNA reads TGCAGTGCCGACATGAGGGACAGGGCACTAGCAGTACGTGATACGCAGTATTTT. Its translation is CSADMRDRALAVRDTQYF. This rearrangement joins TRBV20-1 to TRBJ2-3, with 9 bases matching TRBD1. Germline V gene sequence: CDR1 DFQATT, CDR2 SNEGSKA (reference sequence). V lost 6 bases and J lost 6; bases outside the gene matches: 22. The CDR3 length is 18 residues.

This clonotype was seen repeatedly, ten times or more. This chain joins TRBV20-1 and TRBJ1-1, with D perhaps matching TRBD1 (5 bases). In germline, CDR1 is DFQATT, CDR2 SNEGSKA (reference sequence). The CDR3 extends over 15 amino acids. The germline V and J ends were trimmed by 6 bases and 4 bases, with 21 bases remaining between them. CDR3 region: CSAVISTAQITEAFF. The CDR3 DNA is TGCAGTGCGGTTATCTCGACAGCACAGATCACTGAAGCTTTCTTT.

J is TRBJ2-2 and V is TRBV12-3 or TRBV12-4, with a tentative D call TRBD2 (5 bases). Trimming shortened V by 6 bases and J by 5 bases, and 16 bases separated the two germline ends. The CDR3 totals 15 residues. CDR3 loop: CASSFRLLGTGELFF. For the CDR3, the DNA is TGTGCCAGCAGCTTTCGCCTACTAGGGACCGGGGAGCTGTTTTTT.

This clonotype has ten or more counts. This chain connects TRBV20-1 to TRBJ2-3; the match to TRBD2 covers 10 bases. Trimming removed 3 bases from V and 2 bases from J; junction bases left unmatched: 2. The germline V gene encodes CDR1 DFQATT and CDR2 SNEGSKA (reference sequence). The CDR3 totals 14 residues. CDR3 region: CSASSGGLTDTQYF. CDR3 DNA: TGCAGTGCTAGTAGCGGGGGGCTCACAGATACGCAGTATTTT.

The chain combines TRBV7-9 with TRBJ1-1; D is ambiguous. Germline CDR1 and CDR2: SEHNR and FQNEAQ (reference sequence). V was trimmed by 5 bases and J by 1 base, leaving 11 bases between them. The CDR3 extends over 14 amino acids. Here the CDR3 DNA reads TGTGCCAGCAGCGATTTGGAGGGGAACACTGAAGCTTTCTTT. It translates to CASSDLEGNTEAFF.

This clonotype was counted many times. The rearrangement joins TRBV12-3 or TRBV12-4 to TRBJ2-1; 10 bases line up with TRBD2. This CDR3 has 15 residues. With 5 bases clipped from V and 3 bases from J, the junction kept 4 bases outside the gene matches. CDR3 coding DNA: TGTGCCAGCAGTGAACTAGCGGGGAACTACAATGAGCAGTTCTTC. This translates into CASSELAGNYNEQFF.

In its sample, this clonotype was seen many times. This chain uses TRBV20-1 with TRBJ2-5; 7 bases are a match to TRBD2. V gave up 6 bases and J gave up 1 base; unmatched junction bases: 14. The CDR3 runs 16 residues. CDR1 is DFQATT, CDR2 SNEGSKA, per germline (reference sequence). This CDR3 is CSALSRGGGSQETQYF. The CDR3 DNA reads TGCAGTGCCCTTTCCCGGGGCGGGGGTTCCCAAGAGACCCAGTACTTC.

This clonotype was seen more than once but under ten times. CDR3 sequence (DNA): TGCAGTGCTAGAGATCTTCTAGCGGGGGGCCTGCGGCGGGATACGCAGTATTTT. Amino acids: CSARDLLAGGLRRDTQYF. V is TRBV20-1 and J is TRBJ2-3, with 11 bases lining up with TRBD2. The CDR3 spans 18 residues. CDR1 is DFQATT and CDR2 is SNEGSKA in the germline V gene (reference sequence). V was clipped by 0 bases and J by 6 bases; unmatched bases: 14.

The V call is TRBV20-1, the J call TRBJ1-1; TRBD1 might be the D (5 bases). The CDR3 totals 15 residues. Germline values: CDR1 DFQATT, CDR2 SNEGSKA (reference sequence). With 0 bases removed from V and 0 bases from J, the gap between germline ends came to 11 bases. CDR3 region: CSARDSTALNTEAFF. The CDR3 nucleotides read TGCAGTGCTAGAGATTCGACAGCATTGAACACTGAAGCTTTCTTT.

This clonotype was observed at least ten times. This CDR3 reads CASSLDGTGVNSPLHF. The CDR3 bases are TGTGCCAGCAGCTTAGATGGGACAGGGGTTAATTCACCCCTCCACTTT. This chain uses TRBV7-2 with TRBJ1-6, with 10 bases that match TRBD1. The germline gives CDR1 SGHTA, CDR2 FQGNSA. This CDR3 contains 16 residues. V lost 1 base and J lost 6; bases outside the gene matches: 3.

In this sample, this clonotype turned up many times. This chain links TRBV5-1 with TRBJ2-7; TRBD2 might be the D (5 bases). Trimming took 4 bases from V and 5 from J, leaving 19 bases between them. The CDR3 runs to 15 residues. The germline V gene has CDR1 SGHRS and CDR2 YFSETQ. CDR3 nucleotides: TGCGCCAGCAGCATGGCAGACCGGGGTGTCGACGAGCAGTACTTC. This gives the protein CASSMADRGVDEQYF.

In its sample, this clonotype was seen many times. The chain is built from TRBV5-6 and TRBJ1-1; D is unresolved. V was trimmed by 1 base and J by 8 bases, leaving 24 bases between them. Germline values: CDR1 SGHDT, CDR2 YYEEEE. The CDR3 length is 17 residues. This CDR3 is CASSLRGGNYRGGEAFF. The CDR3 DNA sequence: TGTGCCAGCAGCTTGAGAGGAGGGAATTATCGCGGTGGGGAAGCTTTCTTT.

The chain has TRBV29-1 and TRBJ2-2; unclear D gene. This CDR3 contains 12 residues. CDR1 and CDR2 (germline): SQVTM, ANQGSEA. Trimming took 5 bases from V and 5 from J, leaving 9 bases between them. DNA for the CDR3: TGCAGCGTTCTGGCGGAGACCGGGGAGCTGTTTTTT. It yields the protein CSVLAETGELFF.

This clonotype showed up just a few times. The V and J genes are TRBV6-5 and TRBJ2-7; D is unclear. In germline, CDR1 is MNHEY, CDR2 SVGAGI. There are 15 residues in the CDR3. The V and J ends lost 0 bases and 0 bases respectively, with 9 bases between them. The DNA for the CDR3 is TGTGCCAGCAGTTACTCGCCTTCTAGCTCCTACGAGCAGTACTTC. The encoded protein is CASSYSPSSSYEQYF.

This clonotype was found many times. The CDR3 sequence is CASSLVEGGPVSYEQYF. CDR3 coding DNA: TGTGCCAGCAGCTTAGTAGAGGGGGGACCGGTCTCCTACGAGCAGTACTTC. The chain carries TRBV7-2 and TRBJ2-7, with D perhaps being TRBD1 or TRBD2 (6 bases each). V was shortened by 1 base and J by 0 bases, with 16 bases between the two germline ends. The germline CDR1 and CDR2 sequences are SGHTA and FQGNSA. The CDR3 is made up of 17 amino acids. The variable domain in full, completed from reference TRBV7-2 and TRBJ2-7, reads GAGVSQSPSNKVTEKGKDVELRCDPISGHTALYWYRQSLGQGLEFLIYFQGNSAPDKSGLPSDRFSAERTGGSVSTLTIQRTQQEDSAVYLCASSLVEGGPVSYEQYFGPGTRLTVT.

This clonotype was picked up many times. The chain links TRBV20-1 to TRBJ1-5; D gene unclear. The ends were cut back, 5 bases at V and 0 bases at J, with 11 bases in the middle. This CDR3 is built from 14 residues. The germline gives CDR1 DFQATT, CDR2 SNEGSKA (reference sequence). DNA of the CDR3: TGCAGTGCTGGCGGGAGTTTTAGCAATCAGCCCCAGCATTTT. Translation gives CSAGGSFSNQPQHF.

This clonotype turned up a few times. V usage is TRBV4-1 and J usage is TRBJ2-5, with 9 bases matching TRBD2. The V gene's germline CDR1 is MGHRA and CDR2 YSYEKL. With 0 bases clipped from V and 1 base from J, the junction kept 9 bases outside the gene matches. This CDR3 has 18 amino acids. The chain's CDR3 is CASSQDSGGLSVQETQYF. The CDR3 DNA is TGCGCCAGCAGCCAAGATAGCGGGGGACTTTCAGTCCAAGAGACCCAGTACTTC.

This clonotype was seen once. J is TRBJ2-7 and V is TRBV11-2; 7 nucleotides align to TRBD2. The junction had 12 bases not matched to a gene; V was cut back by 6 bases and J by 1 base. This CDR3 is 16 amino acids long. Per the germline V gene, CDR1 is SGHAT and CDR2 is FQNNGV. The CDR3: CASSWSPSGSSYEQYV. CDR3 in DNA: TGTGCCAGCAGTTGGTCCCCTAGCGGCTCGTCCTACGAGCAGTACGTC.

In its sample, this clonotype was seen many times. The J gene is TRBJ2-1, the V gene TRBV7-2; D is unclear. V was shortened by 3 bases and J by 9 bases, with 15 bases between the two germline ends. Germline V gene lookup returns CDR1 SGHTA and CDR2 FQGNSA. The CDR3 length is 14 residues. In DNA, the CDR3 is TGTGCCAGCAGCTTGTTAGCTTTGTTCACTGAGCAGTTCTTC. This encodes CASSLLALFTEQFF.